These 13 T cell receptor beta chains came from one sample sequenced in a study of response to subunit inactivated influenza vaccine. TCRdb called the RT-PCR reads again in MiXCR, with one record for every CDR3 protein. The repertoire holds about 480,000 distinct CDR3 sequences, roughly 27% seen once, with about 1.9% in the top ten. Sequencing was performed on CD4+ T cells sorted from PBMCs, taken 4 to 6 days after vaccination. The source of these receptors is a man in his forties or fifties who received an inactivated influenza vaccine.

This clonotype was seen only a few times. J is TRBJ1-1 and V is TRBV7-9; 9 bases map to TRBD1. The CDR3 has 14 residues. In germline, CDR1 is SEHNR, CDR2 FQNEAQ (reference sequence). V dropped 0 bases and J dropped 6; count of bases not matched to a gene: 2. The CDR3 here is CASSLAGTGPEAFF. In DNA form, the CDR3 reads TGTGCCAGCAGCTTAGCCGGGACAGGGCCTGAAGCTTTCTTT.

The rearrangement links TRBV6-5 to TRBJ2-2, with D perhaps TRBD1 (5 bases). In germline, CDR1 is MNHEY, CDR2 SVGAGI. The CDR3 sequence is 14 residues long. The V gene lost 4 bases and the J gene lost 7 bases, with 13 bases spanning the gap. The CDR3 nucleotides are TGTGCCAGCAGTTCCCAGGGAAAGAGCGGGGAGCTGTTTTTT. This codes for CASSSQGKSGELFF.

The rearrangement links TRBV2 to TRBJ2-1; 11 nucleotides agree with TRBD1. The CDR3 consists of 15 residues. CDR1 is SNHLY, CDR2 FYNNEI, per germline. The J segment lost 3 bases and the V segment lost 6 bases, leaving 4 bases of the junction unmatched. The CDR3 DNA sequence: TGTGCCAGCAGAGGGGACAGGGGGAGCTACAATGAGCAGTTCTTC. This encodes CASRGDRGSYNEQFF.

The chain uses TRBV11-1 and TRBJ2-1, with TRBD2 identical over 9 bases. With 7 bases clipped from V and 4 bases from J, the junction kept 8 bases outside the gene matches. The CDR3 is 15 amino acids. From germline, CDR1 is SGHAT and CDR2 FQDESV (reference sequence). The CDR3 nucleotides read TGTGCCAGCACCCCCAGCGGGAGGCAGTACAATGAGCAGTTCTTC. This translates into CASTPSGRQYNEQFF.

This clonotype was counted a few times. The rearrangement uses TRBV5-1 and TRBJ2-7; TRBD1 agrees at 8 bases. The length of the CDR3 is 16 residues. Germline trimming cut 1 base from V and 5 bases from J; bases unmatched to any gene: 11. Looked up from germline, CDR1 is SGHRS and CDR2 is YFSETQ. The CDR3 spells CASSLPPARGRNEQYF. The CDR3 DNA reads TGCGCCAGCAGCTTGCCCCCGGCCAGGGGGCGAAACGAGCAGTACTTC.

The chain uses TRBV2 and TRBJ1-4; TRBD1 matches 8 bases. Losses at the gene ends were 8 bases for V and 8 bases for J; bases not matched to a gene: 4. CDR3 length equals 12 residues. Germline V lookup: CDR1 SNHLY, CDR2 FYNNEI. The CDR3 is CASGQGEEKLFF. The CDR3 DNA reads as TGTGCCAGCGGACAGGGCGAGGAAAAACTGTTTTTT.

The chain links TRBV20-1 to TRBJ1-4, with D possibly TRBD1 on 5 matching bases. V was clipped by 0 bases and J by 5 bases, with 7 bases between them. The CDR3 has 13 amino acids. CDR1 and CDR2 from the germline V gene are DFQATT and SNEGSKA (reference sequence). The DNA of the CDR3 is TGCAGTGCTAGAGACAGGGTCAATGAAAAACTGTTTTTT. Protein product: CSARDRVNEKLFF.

This chain links TRBV12-3 or TRBV12-4 with TRBJ1-2; D remains unclear. The ends were cut back, 1 base at V and 4 bases at J, with 10 bases in the middle. The CDR3 contains 14 residues. The chain's CDR3 is CASSLGAGPYGYTF. The CDR3 nucleotides read TGTGCCAGCAGTTTAGGAGCCGGCCCCTATGGCTACACCTTC.

There are many counts of this clonotype. The chain carries TRBV29-1 and TRBJ2-1; a weak D match, TRBD2 (7 bases). V lost 1 base, J lost 9 bases, and 13 bases lay in between. The CDR3 runs 13 residues. Germline V lookup: CDR1 SQVTM, CDR2 ANQGSEA. CDR3 sequence reads: CSVEVGGGGEQFF. CDR3 nucleotide sequence: TGCAGCGTTGAAGTAGGGGGGGGCGGTGAGCAGTTCTTC.

The CDR3 sequence: CSAKLGSYEQYF. DNA for the CDR3: TGCAGTGCTAAACTAGGATCCTACGAGCAGTACTTC. The rearrangement joins TRBV20-1 to TRBJ2-7; D might be TRBD2 (5 bases). CDR1 DFQATT and CDR2 SNEGSKA come from the germline V gene (reference sequence). V was shortened by 4 bases and J by 1 base, with 8 bases between the two germline ends. The CDR3 consists of 12 residues.

A few counts support this clonotype. The J gene is TRBJ2-6, the V gene TRBV12-3 or TRBV12-4; D uncertain. This CDR3 is built from 12 residues. Trimming took off 8 bases at V and 3 bases at J, with 5 bases between the two ends. The CDR3: CASGYGANVLTF. The CDR3 nucleotides read TGTGCCAGCGGGTATGGGGCCAACGTCCTGACTTTC.

This chain joins TRBV4-3 and TRBJ1-5; D is uncertain. Per the germline V gene, CDR1 is LGHNA and CDR2 is YSLEER. The CDR3 runs 14 residues. V was shortened by 1 base and J by 5 bases, with 9 bases between the two germline ends. The CDR3 nucleotides read TGCGCCAGCAGCCAAGCTTGGCAGGATCAGCCCCAGCATTTT. As protein: CASSQAWQDQPQHF.

The V gene is TRBV20-1, the J gene TRBJ2-1, with no clear D. Trimming cost V 1 base and J 0 bases, with 16 bases left between them. Germline V gives CDR1 DFQATT, CDR2 SNEGSKA (reference sequence). CDR3 length: 17 amino acids. This CDR3 reads CSARVLSPVSSYNEQFF. CDR3 in DNA: TGCAGTGCTAGAGTCCTCTCCCCGGTGAGCTCCTACAATGAGCAGTTCTTC.